The entry that follows covers one TCR beta chain sequence. Its antigen remains unknown. The data belong to a study of beta chain features in type 1 diabetes. From germline, CDR1 is MNHEY and CDR2 SVGAGI. V lost 3 bases, J lost 7 bases, and 19 bases lay in between. The CDR3 runs 16 residues. Points from the study as a whole: Insertion counts at VDJ junctions were lower in type 1 diabetes patients, who also showed more deletions there.

As every portion of the isolated RNA was reverse transcribed, the sequencing read expressed TCRB transcripts. The read count averaged roughly 4 million across naive, central memory and regulatory T cell samples. TCRdb keeps only in-frame clones here, not all; method: immunoSEQ multiplex PCR. This sample has a few hundred thousand clones, with more than 12% found just once. What was sequenced was naive CD4+ T cells from blood. The clonotype comes from a woman aged 18-35 years in good health. J is TRBJ2-4 and V is TRBV6-5; TRBD1 is a possible D gene (6 bases). The CDR3 spells CASSYSTGSFGNIQYF. The CDR3 nucleotides are TGTGCCAGCAGTTATTCTACAGGGTCCTTCGGGAACATTCAGTACTTC.